This TCR beta chain is drawn from a study of blood T cell repertoires in COVID-19. Generated by immunoSEQ multiplex PCR, the TCRdb table keeps only in-frame clones and is missing some. The table lists 200,000 to 250,000 clones, 92% of them singletons. Sequenced input: peripheral blood. The origin of this receptor is a man aged 55-75 years with COVID-19, enrolled during active disease.

Here the CDR3 reads CASSQAQGPWEAFF. CDR3 sequence (DNA): TGCGCCAGCAGCCAAGCACAGGGTCCGTGGGAAGCTTTCTTT. The V call is TRBV4-3, the J call TRBJ1-1; TRBD1 is a possible D gene (6 bases). The CDR3 contains 14 residues. V lost 1 base and J lost 8, with 14 bases in between. CDR1 is LGHNA and CDR2 is YSLEER in the germline V gene.